Sequencing of this TCR beta chain was carried out in a study of cytomegalovirus exposure and HLA in healthy donors. Study findings and constraints: Both high specificity and high sensitivity reportedly marked the classifier's diagnosis of cytomegalovirus status. Rarity characterized most TCR sequences, yet some public TCRs appeared in many donors.

60 Vbeta and 13 Jbeta primers were used in PCR. Generated by immunoSEQ multiplex PCR, the TCRdb table keeps only in-frame clones and is missing some. The sample yields roughly 200,000 clones, approximately 80% seen once. The germline V gene encodes CDR1 SNHLY and CDR2 FYNNEI. The CDR3 covers 14 residues. Trimming removed 6 bases at V and 3 bases at J, with 11 bases between. This clone was counted only a few times. As yet, its antigen is unknown. Sequencing was performed on PBMCs. This receptor was identified in a boy aged 2 to 10 in good health and CMV-seronegative. The V and J genes are TRBV2 and TRBJ1-4; the D is unclear. CDR3 nucleotide sequence: TGTGCCAGCAGAGAGGGAATTTCTAATGAAAAACTGTTTTTT. Encoded protein: CASREGISNEKLFF.